What follows are 22 T cell receptor beta chains derived from one specimen sequenced in a study of T cells in Graves' hyperthyroidism and ophthalmopathy. Amplification yielded TCR beta CDR3 regions, with RNA transcripts as the source. In the first-round RT-PCR of the TCR CDR3, the HTBI primer set was used. TCRdb re-analysed the multiplex PCR reads in MiXCR, keeping a single row per CDR3 protein. The sample carries 300,000 or so distinct CDR3 sequences, 15% to 20% recorded once. Sequencing used blood. The receptor source for this set is a woman in her forties or fifties with Graves' hyperthyroidism.

This clonotype has more than one count but fewer than ten. The chain recombines TRBV5-1 with TRBJ1-4; TRBD1 is a possible D gene (5 bases). The CDR3 covers 14 residues. V lost 7 bases, J lost 7 bases, and 17 bases lay in between. Germline assignment: CDR1 SGHRS and CDR2 YFSETQ. CDR3 in DNA: TGCGCCAGCGGGGAGGGGCATGTCGGTGAAAAACTGTTTTTT. It codes for CASGEGHVGEKLFF. Supplemented by reference TRBV5-1 and TRBJ1-4, the full variable domain reads KAGVTQTPRYLIKTRGQQVTLSCSPISGHRSVSWYQQTPGQGLQFLFEYFSETQRNKGNFPGRFSGRQFSNSRSEMNVSTLELGDSALYLCASGEGHVGEKLFFGSGTQLSVL.

This clonotype appeared many times. The chain employs TRBV30 and TRBJ1-3, with TRBD1 matching over 7 bases. This CDR3 is 13 amino acids long. Germline values: CDR1 GTSNPN, CDR2 SVGIG (reference sequence). Unmatched junction bases numbered 2, after V lost 2 bases and J lost 4 bases. DNA for the CDR3: TGTGCCTGGAGTTCGGGACAGGGAAACACCATATATTTT. Protein: CAWSSGQGNTIYF.

This clonotype was seen more than once but under ten times. The chain is built from TRBV11-2 and TRBJ2-7, with 8 bases fitting TRBD1. Unmatched junction bases numbered 6, after V lost 5 bases and J lost 0 bases. There are 15 residues in the CDR3. Germline V gene data show CDR1 as SGHAT and CDR2 as FQNNGV. The CDR3 region has the DNA TGTGCCAGCAGCCCGGGGACAGGTTCCTCCTACGAGCAGTACGTC. This translates into CASSPGTGSSYEQYV.

The chain joins TRBV3-1 to TRBJ2-1, with D perhaps matching TRBD2 (6 bases). Trimming pared 1 base from V and 8 bases from J, leaving 12 bases between. Per germline, CDR1 LGHDT and CDR2 YNNKEL (reference sequence). This CDR3 has 14 residues. In DNA form, the CDR3 reads TGTGCCAGCAGCCAAGGGCCTAGCGTCGATGAGCAGTTCTTC. Its translation: CASSQGPSVDEQFF.

The V call is TRBV6-9, the J call TRBJ2-2, with 7 bases that match TRBD1. V lost 4 bases and J lost 3; bases outside the gene matches: 5. Germline CDR1 MNHGY, CDR2 SVAAGI. The CDR3 runs to 15 residues. Here the CDR3 DNA reads TGTGCCAGCAGTTCCACAGGGGAGTACACCGGGGAGCTGTTTTTT. This encodes CASSSTGEYTGELFF.

Notes on this clonotype: A much bigger clone sits one base away, suggesting this may be a read error. It is likely a read error, because the conserved phenylalanine at the end of the CDR3 is missing. The genes are TRBV30 and TRBJ2-5, with D perhaps given as TRBD1 or TRBD2 (5 bases each). The V end lost 5 bases, the J end lost 7 bases, and 11 bases lay between the germline ends. This CDR3 has 11 residues. The germline CDR1 and CDR2 sequences are GTSNPN and SVGIG (reference sequence). CDR3 sequence reads: CAWGGQGTQYL. The CDR3 region has the DNA TGTGCCTGGGGAGGTCAGGGGACCCAGTACCTC.

There are many counts of this clonotype. The chain links TRBV12-3 or TRBV12-4 to TRBJ1-6; TRBD1 matches at 7 bases. The V gene end was trimmed by 6 bases and the J gene end by 10 bases; junction bases not matched to a gene: 6. The CDR3 is 13 amino acids. The CDR3 loop is CASSRDSVSPLHF. CDR3 in DNA: TGTGCCAGCAGCCGGGACAGTGTATCACCCCTCCACTTT.

The J gene is TRBJ2-7, the V gene TRBV30; TRBD1 matches at 9 bases. There are 16 residues in the CDR3. CDR1 and CDR2 (germline): GTSNPN, SVGIG (reference sequence). The V segment lost 5 bases and the J segment 2 bases; nucleotides outside the gene matches: 13. The CDR3 DNA reads as TGTGCCTGGGCCGGGACAGGGACCCTCGCGGCCTACGAGCAGTACTTC. Translated, it gives CAWAGTGTLAAYEQYF.

In this sample, this clonotype turned up many times. This sequence joins TRBV27 and TRBJ2-3; 10 nucleotides align to TRBD1. Germline CDR1 and CDR2: MNHEY and SMNVEV (reference sequence). V was pared by 8 bases and J by 5 bases, with 4 bases of the junction left unmatched. This CDR3 has 13 residues. CDR3 loop: CASGQGELDTQYF. The CDR3 DNA sequence: TGTGCCAGCGGACAGGGGGAGTTAGATACGCAGTATTTT.

There are a few counts of this clonotype. The gene calls are TRBV3-1 and TRBJ1-6; no clear D gene. The CDR3 is made up of 15 amino acids. Germline values: CDR1 LGHDT, CDR2 YNNKEL (reference sequence). Between the trimmed V and J ends, which lost 2 bases and 5 bases, there was a span of 10 bases. The CDR3 reads CASSQRAVDNSPLHF. The CDR3 bases are TGTGCCAGCAGCCAACGGGCAGTAGATAATTCACCCCTCCACTTT.

This clonotype was seen a few times. This chain links TRBV2 with TRBJ1-6, with D possibly being TRBD1 (6 bases). The CDR3 has 15 amino acids. The germline V gene has CDR1 SNHLY and CDR2 FYNNEI. With 4 bases removed from V and 6 bases from J, the gap between germline ends came to 13 bases. CDR3 protein: CASSVQGLSNSPLHF. In DNA form, the CDR3 reads TGTGCCAGCAGTGTCCAGGGGCTCAGTAATTCACCCCTCCACTTT. Full variable domain (remainder filled in from reference TRBV2 and TRBJ1-6): EPEVTQTPSHQVTQMGQEVILRCVPISNHLYFYWYRQILGQKVEFLVSFYNNEISEKSEIFDDQFSVERPDGSNFTLKIRSTKLEDSAMYFCASSVQGLSNSPLHFGNGTRLTVT.

This clonotype was detected many times. J is TRBJ2-3 and V is TRBV12-3 or TRBV12-4, with D possibly TRBD1 on 5 matching bases. Between the trimmed V and J ends, which lost 3 bases and 4 bases, there was a span of 14 bases. The CDR3 runs to 15 residues. CDR3 coding DNA: TGTGCCAGCAGTTTTCAAGGGGCGCTTTCAGATACGCAGTATTTT. Residues: CASSFQGALSDTQYF.

The chain recombines TRBV6-5 with TRBJ2-3, with D possibly being TRBD1 (5 bases). The CDR3 length is 13 residues. CDR1 is MNHEY and CDR2 is SVGAGI in the germline V gene. V lost 4 bases and J lost 2, with 7 bases in between. CDR3 nucleotides: TGTGCCAGCAGTTGGGGCCACACAGATACGCAGTATTTT. It yields the protein CASSWGHTDTQYF.

The genes are TRBV6-1 and TRBJ2-7; D is perhaps TRBD2 (6 bases). This CDR3 is built from 14 residues. Between the trimmed V and J ends, which lost 8 bases and 0 bases, there was a span of 14 bases. Germline lookup yields CDR1 MNHNS and CDR2 SASEGT. CDR3 sequence reads: CASWTTSSSYEQYF. The CDR3 nucleotides read TGTGCCAGCTGGACTACCTCAAGCTCCTACGAGCAGTACTTC.

This clonotype was observed many times. The chain is built from TRBV19 and TRBJ1-1; TRBD1 matches 8 bases. CDR1 LNHDA and CDR2 SQIVND come from the germline V gene (reference sequence). The V segment lost 6 bases and the J segment 1 base; nucleotides outside the gene matches: 10. The CDR3 totals 16 residues. In nucleotides, the CDR3 is TGTGCCAGTAGCAGTATCATGGGACAGGCGAACACTGAAGCTTTCTTT. Translating it yields CASSSIMGQANTEAFF.

The chain joins TRBV28 to TRBJ2-7; unclear D gene. The CDR3 covers 15 residues. From germline, CDR1 is MDHEN and CDR2 SYDVKM. Between the trimmed V and J ends, which lost 4 bases and 3 bases, there was a span of 16 bases. The CDR3 is CASSSNLGPDYEQYF. The DNA for the CDR3 is TGTGCCAGCAGTTCAAACCTAGGACCCGACTACGAGCAGTACTTC.

This clonotype was seen many times. The chain recombines TRBV2 with TRBJ1-3; D is ambiguous. Germline values: CDR1 SNHLY, CDR2 FYNNEI. The V end lost 4 bases, the J end lost 0 bases, and 7 bases lay between the germline ends. The CDR3 extends over 14 amino acids. The CDR3 sequence: CASSGRISGNTIYF. The CDR3 DNA is TGTGCCAGCAGTGGGCGGATCTCTGGAAACACCATATATTTT.

The chain is built from TRBV29-1 and TRBJ2-2; the D gene is possibly TRBD2 (5 bases). Germline CDR1 and CDR2: SQVTM and ANQGSEA. Between the trimmed V and J ends, which lost 2 bases and 6 bases, there was a span of 16 bases. The CDR3 contains 15 residues. CDR3 protein: CSVELRGSGPGELFF. The CDR3 DNA reads TGCAGCGTTGAATTAAGAGGGAGCGGTCCCGGGGAGCTGTTTTTT.

This chain links TRBV27 with TRBJ1-4, with 7 bases that match TRBD1. Germline V gene sequence: CDR1 MNHEY, CDR2 SMNVEV (reference sequence). The CDR3 is 14 amino acids. J lost 7 bases, V lost 6 bases, and 8 bases had no gene match. In nucleotides, the CDR3 is TGTGCCAGCAGAAGGGTCGACAGGGTTGAAAAACTGTTTTTT. The encoded protein is CASRRVDRVEKLFF.

This clonotype was detected many times. The chain has TRBV5-1 and TRBJ1-5; 7 nucleotides agree with TRBD1. This CDR3 is built from 14 residues. Germline values: CDR1 SGHRS, CDR2 YFSETQ. After removal of 3 bases from V and 8 bases from J, the junction contained 8 bases not matched to a gene. This CDR3 is CASSSQGQGEPQHF. The CDR3 DNA sequence: TGCGCCAGCAGCTCACAGGGTCAGGGGGAGCCCCAGCATTTT.

In this sample, this clonotype turned up a few times. DNA for the CDR3: TGTGCCAGTAGAACGGATGGCTACACCTTC. It encodes CASRTDGYTF. The rearrangement uses TRBV2 and TRBJ1-2; D is undetermined. The germline CDR1 and CDR2 sequences are SNHLY and FYNNEI. Trimming took 9 bases from V and 6 from J, leaving 8 bases between them. There are 10 residues in the CDR3.

The chain uses TRBV20-1 and TRBJ1-3; a possible D gene is TRBD1 (5 bases). This CDR3 comprises 16 residues. Germline loops: CDR1 DFQATT, CDR2 SNEGSKA (reference sequence). V dropped 3 bases and J dropped 0 bases, with 15 bases sitting between them. CDR3 nucleotides: TGCAGTGCTAGTGTCGGGGCCGTTTCCTCTGGAAACACCATATATTTT. Encoded protein: CSASVGAVSSGNTIYF.